This T cell receptor beta chain was captured in a study of blood T cells in healthy people across ages. Points from the study as a whole: A conclusive naive versus antigen-experienced comparison was prevented by the unsorted PBMCs. The unknown donor CMV status may have confounded expanded clonotype changes. Long-lived donors carried more naive CD4+ cells and greater diversity than aged donors.

Isolated per sample were at least 7 million PBMCs. A second PCR, run for about 7 to 11 cycles, used a sample-barcoded 5' primer plus a J-beta primer mix. TCRdb analysed the 5' RACE reads with MiXCR anew, one entry per CDR3 protein. The sample has about 700,000 distinct CDR3 sequences; roughly 30% are singletons. Comments on this clonotype: Its antigen is not identified.

Per germline, CDR1 LGHNA and CDR2 YSLEER. The CDR3 has 15 residues. What was sequenced was blood. This chain uses TRBV4-3 with TRBJ2-4, with D possibly matching TRBD2 (5 bases). The assigned J gene may be wrong: the sequence end matches TRBJ2-7 better. The sequence was obtained from an elderly woman in good health. The CDR3 DNA follows: TGCGCCAGCAGCCAAGAATCTAGCAAGGGATACGAGCAGTACTTC. As protein: CASSQESSKGYEQYF.